Listed below are T cell receptor beta chains from one sample, sequenced in a study of T cells in localized non-small cell lung cancer. Assay: immunoSEQ multiplex PCR; the TCRdb copy retains only in-frame clones and omits some. The table has about 17,000 clones, around 90% seen once. The starting material was peripheral blood mononuclear cells, obtained before any cancer treatment. These receptors were collected from a woman aged 40 to 75 with stage III lung adenocarcinoma. Both conserved end residues are part of each CDR3. A D gene is named only where the DNA matches it firmly. Expanded clones get a size class; other rows say once, few or many, or leave the size out.

V gene,clone size,D gene,J gene,CDR3 DNA,CDR3 protein
TRBV7-2,.,.,TRBJ1-1,TGTGCCAGCAGCTTCGTAGGGAACACTGAAGCTTTCTTT,CASSFVGNTEAFF
TRBV10-2,.,.,TRBJ2-1,TGCGCCAGCAGTGAGTCGATCGGCCGCTACAATGAGCAGTTCTTC,CASSESIGRYNEQFF
TRBV7-9,.,.,TRBJ1-2,TGTGCCAGCAGCTTATCGGGACAAGGGAGGGATTTTAATGGCTACACCTTC,CASSLSGQGRDFNGYTF
TRBV5-1,.,.,TRBJ2-7,TGCGCCAGCAGCTTGGGACGGGACTACGAGCAGTACTTC,CASSLGRDYEQYF
TRBV5-1,.,TRBD1,TRBJ1-4,TGCGCCAGCAGCTCCCGGGACAGCAAAGAAAAACTGTTTTTT,CASSSRDSKEKLFF
TRBV7-8,.,.,TRBJ2-7,TGTGCCAGCAGCCCCCTCCGGGAGCAGTACTTC,CASSPLREQYF
TRBV5-1,once,TRBD2,TRBJ2-1,TGCGCCAGCAGCGGTAAGGGGCTAGCGGAACGAGGGAATGAGCAGTTCTTC,CASSGKGLAERGNEQFF
TRBV10-3,.,TRBD1,TRBJ2-7,TGTGCCATCAGTGAGACCGGGACAGGGGGCAGCGAGCAGTACTTC,CAISETGTGGSEQYF
TRBV4-3,.,TRBD2,TRBJ2-4,TGCGCCAGCAGCCAAGCACTAGCGGCAAAAAACATTCAGTACTTC,CASSQALAAKNIQYF
TRBV30,.,.,TRBJ1-1,TGTGCCTGGAGTATGGCATCGAACACTGAAGCTTTCTTT,CAWSMASNTEAFF
TRBV9,.,TRBD1,TRBJ1-6,TGTGCCAGCAGCCACAGGGGGGGCCCCCTCCACTTT,CASSHRGGPLHF
TRBV11-3,.,.,TRBJ2-1,TGTGCCAGCAGCTTATTGGTTACTAGCGAGCAGTTCTTC,CASSLLVTSEQFF
TRBV19,.,.,TRBJ1-2,TGTGCCAGTAGTATACCCAGGGGACGTTATGGCTACACCTTC,CASSIPRGRYGYTF
TRBV6-1,.,.,TRBJ1-2,TGTGCCAGCACGGCCACGGGGAACTATGGCTACACCTTC,CASTATGNYGYTF
TRBV6-1,few,.,TRBJ2-5,TGTGCCAGCAGCTTTGGGGGGGCGGGCGAAGAGACCCAGTACTTC,CASSFGGAGEETQYF
TRBV6-5,.,.,TRBJ2-3,TGTGCCAGCCGCGGAACCCATGCAGCAGATACGCAGTATTTT,CASRGTHAADTQYF
TRBV18,once,.,TRBJ2-4,TGTGCCAGCTCACCAGACCAGAGAGCAGCCAAAAACATTCAGTACTTC,CASSPDQRAAKNIQYF
TRBV6-5,.,.,TRBJ1-5,TGTGCCAGCAGCCCCTCAGGTGGGCCCCAGCATTTT,CASSPSGGPQHF
TRBV9,once,.,TRBJ2-5,TGTGCCAGCAGCTTAGGGGCCTCCATCCCGGAGACCCAGTACTTC,CASSLGASIPETQYF
TRBV10-1,.,TRBD2,TRBJ2-2,TGCGCCAGCAGAAGCGGGACGAACACCGGGGAGCTGTTTTTT,CASRSGTNTGELFF
TRBV2,.,TRBD1,TRBJ1-2,TGTGCCAGCTCCGGGACAGTGGAGTCAATGTATGGCTACACCTTC,CASSGTVESMYGYTF
TRBV28,.,.,TRBJ2-1,TGTGCCAGCAGTTTCGGGGGTAGTACGGACAATGAGCAGTTCTTC,CASSFGGSTDNEQFF
TRBV23-1,.,TRBD1,TRBJ2-7,TGCGCCAGCAGTCGACAGGGGGCAGGCAAGCAGTACTTC,CASSRQGAGKQYF
TRBV4-1,.,.,TRBJ1-1,TGCGCCAGCAGCCAAGTCTCCCTCGGCGAAGGGAGGACTGAAGCTTTCTTT,CASSQVSLGEGRTEAFF
TRBV27,few,TRBD2,TRBJ2-2,TGTGCCAGCAGTTTTGTGGCGGGGGATCGAACCGGGGAGCTGTTTTTT,CASSFVAGDRTGELFF
TRBV6-5,.,TRBD2,TRBJ2-7,TGTGCCAGCAGCGAGCGGGGGCTACTCTCCTACGAGCAGTACTTC,CASSERGLLSYEQYF
TRBV5-1,.,TRBD2,TRBJ2-7,TGCGCCAGCAGCTTAGGGACTAGCGGGGGGCGTATCCGCTACGAGCAGTACTTC,CASSLGTSGGRIRYEQYF
TRBV14,.,TRBD1,TRBJ2-3,TGTGCCAGCAGCCTTTGGACAGGGTCGAGCACAGATACGCAGTATTTT,CASSLWTGSSTDTQYF
TRBV5-4,few,.,TRBJ1-5,TGTGCCAGCAGCCTAGACTACAATCAGCCCCAGCATTTT,CASSLDYNQPQHF
TRBV14,.,TRBD2,TRBJ2-1,TGTGCCAGCAGCCTGTTAGCGGGAGGGCCTCTACATGAGCAGTTCTTC,CASSLLAGGPLHEQFF
TRBV10-3,.,.,TRBJ1-1,TGTGCCATCAAGGGGGGGAACACTGAAGCTTTCTTT,CAIKGGNTEAFF
TRBV12-5,.,.,TRBJ1-5,TGTGCTAGTGGTTTGGGAGGGGAGCGAGGTCAGCCCCAGCATTTT,CASGLGGERGQPQHF
TRBV2,.,.,TRBJ2-5,TGTGCCAGCAGTGCTGGGGGCGAGACCCAGTACTTC,CASSAGGETQYF
TRBV7-9,.,.,TRBJ2-5,TGTGCCAGCAGCGATCCCTACAGATACCAAGAGACCCAGTACTTC,CASSDPYRYQETQYF
TRBV11-2,.,.,TRBJ1-6,TGTGCCAGCAGCTTTTCCAGGGACTCACCCCTCCACTTT,CASSFSRDSPLHF
TRBV18,few,.,TRBJ1-5,TGTGCCAGCTCACCAGGGGTAAATCAGCCCCAGCATTTT,CASSPGVNQPQHF
TRBV10-3,once,.,TRBJ1-1,TGTGCCATCAGCCTGACTGCTTCGAACACTGAAGCTTTCTTT,CAISLTASNTEAFF
TRBV6-6,.,.,TRBJ1-6,TGTGCCAGCAGTTACGAGGGTTCCTATAATTCACCCCTCCACTTT,CASSYEGSYNSPLHF
TRBV4-1,.,.,TRBJ2-5,TGCGCCAGCAGCCAAGAAAGTCACAGGGCGGAGACCCAGTACTTC,CASSQESHRAETQYF
TRBV6-1,.,TRBD1,TRBJ2-6,TGTGCCAGCAGTGGGACAGGAAACTCTGGGGCCAACGTCCTGACTTTC,CASSGTGNSGANVLTF
TRBV28,.,.,TRBJ1-4,TGTGCCAGCAGTCCGATACATGAAAAACTGTTTTTT,CASSPIHEKLFF
TRBV4-2,.,TRBD2,TRBJ2-7,TGTGCCAGCAGCCAAGTGATCCCCTCAGCGGGGGGAGACGAGCAGTACTTC,CASSQVIPSAGGDEQYF
TRBV5-4,few,TRBD2,TRBJ2-3,TGTGCCAGCAGCTTGGGGGCTAGCGGGAGCAATTCAGATACGCAGTATTTT,CASSLGASGSNSDTQYF
TRBV28,.,TRBD2,TRBJ2-7,TGTGCCAGCAGTCCCTCCTCGGGGGGGATAAGATACGAGCAGTACTTC,CASSPSSGGIRYEQYF
TRBV2,.,.,TRBJ2-3,TGTGCCAGCAGTGAGTTTAGGGAGTCCACAGATACGCAGTATTTT,CASSEFRESTDTQYF
TRBV4-1,.,TRBD1,TRBJ2-7,TGCGCCAGCAGCCAAGCGGCCGGACAGGGGTCCCCCTACGAGCAGTACTTC,CASSQAAGQGSPYEQYF
TRBV28,.,TRBD1,TRBJ1-3,TGTGCCAGCAGTCCTGACAGGGGGTCTGGAAACACCATATATTTT,CASSPDRGSGNTIYF
TRBV19,.,TRBD2,TRBJ2-5,TGTGCCAGTAAGGGCGGGAGGGCTGAGACCCAGTACTTC,CASKGGRAETQYF
TRBV27,few,.,TRBJ2-2,TGTGCCAGCAGTGAACAGGGACCCGGGGAGCTGTTTTTT,CASSEQGPGELFF
TRBV19,.,.,TRBJ2-3,TGTGCCAGTAGTATAGATCAGCAGGGATTCACAGATACGCAGTATTTT,CASSIDQQGFTDTQYF
TRBV19,.,TRBD1,TRBJ2-3,TGTGCCAGTAGTAAGGCAGGGGGCGAGGCAGATACGCAGTATTTT,CASSKAGGEADTQYF
TRBV27,once,TRBD2,TRBJ2-2,TGTGCCAGCGGACTAGCTCTCGGGGAGCTGTTTTTT,CASGLALGELFF
TRBV30,few,TRBD1,TRBJ1-5,TGTGCCTGGAGTCGACCAGACAGGGACAATCAGCCCCAGCATTTT,CAWSRPDRDNQPQHF
TRBV28,.,TRBD2,TRBJ2-4,TGTGCCAGCCTATCTTATGGGGAGGCGGGGGTAGCCAAAAACATTCAGTACTTC,CASLSYGEAGVAKNIQYF